These 4 T cell receptor beta chains were all obtained from the same sample, sequenced in a study of T-cell memory formation after mild COVID-19. Each CDR3 protein is one row after TCRdb ran MiXCR on the 5' RACE reads. The table includes roughly 150,000 distinct CDR3 sequences, under 30% detected once. Material: PBMCs or a T cell subset sorted from them (not recorded which). The receptors derive from an adult woman who had mild COVID-19 (a few samples of this study predate the infection). Cell type and time point are not known.

The chain is built from TRBV11-2 and TRBJ2-3, with 12 bases aligning to TRBD2. From germline, CDR1 is SGHAT and CDR2 FQNNGV. V lost 3 bases, J lost 6 bases, and 4 bases stayed unmatched. This CDR3 spans 15 amino acids. The CDR3 DNA follows: TGTGCCAGCAGCTTCCTAGCGGGGGGGCATGATACGCAGTATTTT. Translation: CASSFLAGGHDTQYF.

This clonotype was found a few times. The chain joins TRBV25-1 to TRBJ1-2, with D tentatively TRBD1 (5 bases). Between the trimmed V and J ends, which lost 5 bases and 4 bases, there was a span of 8 bases. Germline V gene data show CDR1 as MGHDK and CDR2 as SYGVNS. The CDR3 has 12 amino acids. The DNA of the CDR3 is TGTGCCAGCAGTTGGGGGTCCTATGGCTACACCTTC. This sequence encodes CASSWGSYGYTF.

The chain recombines TRBV20-1 with TRBJ2-7, with D possibly being TRBD1 or TRBD2 (6 bases each). CDR3 length: 14 residues. The germline V gene has CDR1 DFQATT and CDR2 SNEGSKA (reference sequence). V dropped 0 bases and J dropped 2 bases, with 11 bases sitting between them. CDR3 sequence: CSARDGGPTYEQYF. The CDR3 DNA is TGCAGTGCTAGAGATGGGGGGCCCACCTACGAGCAGTACTTC.

This rearrangement joins TRBV9 to TRBJ2-1; TRBD2 matches 10 bases. From germline, CDR1 is SGDLS and CDR2 YYNGEE. This CDR3 is built from 16 residues. V was pared by 4 bases and J by 1 base, with 5 bases of the junction left unmatched. CDR3 loop: CASSPSGSWSYNEQFF. CDR3 DNA: TGTGCCAGCAGCCCTAGCGGGAGTTGGTCCTACAATGAGCAGTTCTTC.